The 11 T cell receptor beta chains presented below share a single source sample, sequenced in a study of cytomegalovirus exposure and HLA in healthy donors. Primers included in the PCR were 60 Vbeta and 13 Jbeta primers. Data came from immunoSEQ multiplex PCR; TCRdb stores just in-frame clones and leaves some out. The sample consists of around 120,000 clones, 55% to 75% of them appearing once. The source material was PBMCs. These TCRs come from a woman in her forties in good health and CMV-seropositive.

The rearrangement joins TRBV4-2 to TRBJ1-5; TRBD1 might be the D (6 bases). The germline gives CDR1 LGHNA, CDR2 YNFKEQ. The CDR3 consists of 15 residues. V was cut by 4 bases and J by 5 bases, with 15 bases left in between. The CDR3 coding sequence is TGTGCCAGCAGCCCGTACCGGGACAACGATCAGCCCCAGCATTTT. This translates into CASSPYRDNDQPQHF.

The CDR3 region has the DNA TGTGCCAGCTCAACTCGGACAGGGGGGGACGAGCAGTACTTC. Translating gives CASSTRTGGDEQYF. The V gene is TRBV18, the J gene TRBJ2-7; 10 bases are shared with TRBD1. CDR1 and CDR2 (germline): KGHSH, LQKENI. The CDR3 sequence is 14 residues long. With 5 bases clipped from V and 5 bases from J, the junction kept 6 bases outside the gene matches.

This chain links TRBV6-5 with TRBJ2-7; D is possibly TRBD1 (6 bases). Germline V lookup: CDR1 MNHEY, CDR2 SVGAGI. The length of the CDR3 is 15 residues. The V gene lost 3 bases and the J gene lost 1 base, with 13 bases spanning the gap. CDR3 amino acids: CASSYNPTGSYEQYF. CDR3 coding DNA: TGTGCCAGCAGTTATAACCCTACAGGGTCCTACGAGCAGTACTTC.

This clone was recorded a few times. The J gene is TRBJ1-5, the V gene TRBV5-4, with D tentatively TRBD1 (5 bases). Trimming removed 4 bases at V and 4 bases at J, with 9 bases between. From germline, CDR1 is SGHNT and CDR2 YYREEE (reference sequence). This CDR3 has 13 amino acids. Here the CDR3 reads CASSKGANQPQHF. CDR3 sequence (DNA): TGTGCCAGCAGCAAAGGGGCAAATCAGCCCCAGCATTTT. The variable domain in full, with the rest retrieved from reference TRBV5-4 and TRBJ1-5, is ETGVTQSPTHLIKTRGQQVTLRCSSQSGHNTVSWYQQALGQGPQFIFQYYREEENGRGNFPPRFSGLQFPNYSSELNVNALELDDSALYLCASSKGANQPQHFGDGTRLSIL.

As regards this clone: A read error may account for a junction end that differs from germline. DNA for the CDR3: TGTGCCAGCAGTTTACAGACGTACTACGGCTACACCTTC. This translates into CASSLQTYYGYTF. The rearrangement links TRBV28 to TRBJ1-2, with D unresolved. This CDR3 is built from 13 residues. Germline assignment: CDR1 MDHEN and CDR2 SYDVKM.

The chain carries TRBV4-1 and TRBJ1-5; 10 bases agree with TRBD1. The V and J ends lost 1 base and 2 bases, in that order; junction bases with no gene match: 8. Germline-derived CDR1 and CDR2 are MGHRA and YSYEKL. This CDR3 region has 18 residues. As DNA, the CDR3 is TGCGCCAGCAGCCAAGTAAGACAGGGGGCAAAGGGCAATCAGCCCCAGCATTTT. Translation: CASSQVRQGAKGNQPQHF.

This clone was observed once. This chain uses TRBV6-1 with TRBJ2-1; 10 bases map to TRBD2. The V gene's germline CDR1 is MNHNS and CDR2 SASEGT. The CDR3 consists of 13 residues. The junction had 11 bases not matched to a gene; V was cut back by 7 bases and J by 14 bases. The CDR3, as DNA: TGTGCCAGCATCCAGACTAGCGGGCCTTTAAAGTTCTTC. This encodes CASIQTSGPLKFF.

The genes are TRBV28 and TRBJ2-5; TRBD1 agrees at 8 bases. Germline values: CDR1 MDHEN, CDR2 SYDVKM. V lost 3 bases to trimming and J lost 5 bases; unmatched junction nucleotides: 20. This CDR3 region has 19 residues. The CDR3, as DNA: TGTGCCAGCAGTTTTCCCCTTTCAACACAGGGGGTTGTAGTCGAGACCCAGTACTTC. It codes for CASSFPLSTQGVVVETQYF.

This clone has a handful of counts. The chain joins TRBV4-1 to TRBJ1-6, with D maybe TRBD1 (6 bases). The CDR3 totals 14 residues. With 0 bases removed from V and 13 bases from J, the gap between germline ends came to 13 bases. Germline loops: CDR1 MGHRA, CDR2 YSYEKL. The CDR3 reads CASSQDIQGSPLHF. The CDR3 nucleotides are TGCGCCAGCAGCCAAGATATCCAGGGGTCCCCCCTCCACTTT.

V is TRBV9 and J is TRBJ2-2; no firm D call. The CDR3 is made up of 13 amino acids. Trimming stripped 4 bases from V and 7 bases from J, with 11 bases between. Germline assignment: CDR1 SGDLS and CDR2 YYNGEE. Here the CDR3 DNA reads TGTGCCAGCAGCCGCTCTAGGAACGGGGAGCTGTTTTTT. This codes for CASSRSRNGELFF.

The V call is TRBV7-9, the J call TRBJ2-7; weak D call: TRBD1 (6 bases). Trimming shortened V by 9 bases and J by 7 bases, and 22 bases separated the two germline ends. The CDR3 loop spans 14 amino acids. Germline CDR1 reads SEHNR; CDR2 reads FQNEAQ (reference sequence). CDR3: CARTKQGSLYEQYF. The CDR3 coding sequence is TGTGCCAGGACGAAACAGGGCTCCTTATATGAGCAGTACTTC.